These 8 T cell receptor beta chains came from one sample sequenced in a study of T cell responses to AZD1222 COVID-19 vaccine. TCRdb's copy holds only in-frame clones and misses some; the assay was immunoSEQ multiplex PCR. The sample includes more than 80,000 clones, roughly 87% of them seen just once. Sequences were derived from peripheral blood, sampled 28 days after the second AZD1222 dose. The receptors come from an adult who received the AZD1222 COVID-19 vaccine.

This chain links TRBV11-2 with TRBJ2-1; 8 bases are a match to TRBD2. The CDR3 loop spans 16 amino acids. After removal of 1 base from V and 9 bases from J, the junction contained 11 bases not matched to a gene. Germline lookup yields CDR1 SGHAT and CDR2 FQNNGV. This chain's CDR3 is CASSLGGSGVISEQFF. CDR3 sequence (DNA): TGTGCCAGCAGCTTAGGGGGTAGCGGGGTTATTAGTGAGCAGTTCTTC.

The chain employs TRBV9 and TRBJ2-7; 13 positions agree with TRBD2. With V trimmed by 4 bases and J by 2 bases, 3 bases remained unmatched. Germline V gives CDR1 SGDLS, CDR2 YYNGEE. The CDR3 is made up of 15 amino acids. The CDR3, as DNA: TGTGCCAGCAGCCTCGGACTAGCGGGGGCCTACGAGCAGTACTTC. It is translated as CASSLGLAGAYEQYF.

Notes on this clone: Other DNA sequences within the sample encode an identical CDR3. DNA of the CDR3: TGTGCCAGCTCACCACGGACAGGGCTCTACGAGCAGTACTTC. Translated: CASSPRTGLYEQYF. This chain uses TRBV18 with TRBJ2-7; TRBD1 agrees at 8 bases. The V gene's germline CDR1 is KGHSH and CDR2 LQKENI. This CDR3 has 14 amino acids. With 1 base clipped from V and 3 bases from J, the junction kept 2 bases outside the gene matches. The whole variable domain, filled in from reference TRBV18 and TRBJ2-7, reads NAGVMQNPRHLVRRRGQEARLRCSPMKGHSHVYWYRQLPEEGLKFMVYLQKENIIDESGMPKERFSAEFPKEGPSILRIQQVVRGDSAAYFCASSPRTGLYEQYFGPGTRLTVT.

The rearrangement uses TRBV3-1 (or the pseudogene TRBV3-2) and TRBJ1-2, with D hard to call. Germline V gene data show CDR1 as LGHDT and CDR2 as YNNKEL (reference sequence). The CDR3 runs 14 residues. Trimming stripped 1 base from V and 8 bases from J, with 14 bases between. CDR3 nucleotides: TGTGCCAGCAGCCAAGTTCCCCCCACGGGGGGCTACACCTTC. Residues: CASSQVPPTGGYTF.

This clone was counted a single time. V usage is TRBV6-5 and J usage is TRBJ1-2, with D unresolved. V gave up 4 bases and J gave up 0 bases, with 12 bases separating them. This CDR3 spans 15 amino acids. Germline V lookup: CDR1 MNHEY, CDR2 SVGAGI. The CDR3 spells CASSSESKANYGYTF. As DNA, the CDR3 is TGTGCCAGCAGTTCTGAATCGAAAGCTAACTATGGCTACACCTTC.

At least ten counts were recorded for this clone. V gene TRBV7-2 combines with J gene TRBJ1-3; D is uncertain. The CDR3 totals 14 residues. Germline V gene data show CDR1 as SGHTA and CDR2 as FQGNSA. The V gene lost 5 bases and the J gene lost 0 bases, with 8 bases spanning the gap. The CDR3 nucleotides are TGTGCCAGCAGCCCTGGGAACTCTGGAAACACCATATATTTT. Protein: CASSPGNSGNTIYF.

The chain links TRBV19 to TRBJ1-2; possible D gene TRBD1, 5 bases. In germline, CDR1 is LNHDA, CDR2 SQIVND (reference sequence). Trimming cost V 4 bases and J 5 bases, with 8 bases left between them. This CDR3 spans 12 amino acids. The CDR3 region is CASSTGPYGYTF. The CDR3 nucleotides read TGTGCCAGTAGTACGGGACCTTATGGCTACACCTTC.

V usage is TRBV6-5 and J usage is TRBJ1-2; the D gene is possibly TRBD1 (6 bases). CDR1 is MNHEY and CDR2 is SVGAGI in the germline V gene. V gave up 5 bases and J gave up 4 bases, with 14 bases separating them. The CDR3 totals 14 residues. CDR3 DNA: TGTGCCAGCAGTCAGCCCGGGACACTCTATGGCTACACCTTC. This translates into CASSQPGTLYGYTF.